This TCR beta chain was observed in a study of blood T cell repertoires in COVID-19. Overall study context: The cDNA or gDNA used as material had been derived from T cells, B-cell-depleted T cells, or PBMCs.

This CDR3 has 14 amino acids. Germline CDR1 is LGHDT and CDR2 is YNNKEL (reference sequence). J lost 3 bases, V lost 4 bases, and 2 bases had no gene match. Profiling relied on immunoSEQ multiplex PCR, and the TCRdb table lists in-frame clones only, not all of them. The table has roughly 140,000 clones, 70% to 90% seen once. The clonotype comes from a woman of 80 years or more with acute or convalescent COVID-19. The sample was peripheral blood. The V and J genes are TRBV3-1 (or the pseudogene TRBV3-2) and TRBJ2-7, with 11 bases fitting TRBD1. CDR3 residues: CASSPGTGGYEQYF. The DNA for the CDR3 is TGTGCCAGCAGCCCCGGGACAGGGGGCTACGAGCAGTACTTC.